This TCR beta chain was recovered during a study of T-cell reconstitution after alpha-beta-depleted transplantation in children. Unique molecular identifiers were incorporated into the prepared TCRbeta library. TCRdb reprocessed the PCR reads via MiXCR and lists one record per CDR3 protein. This table has about 610,000 distinct CDR3 sequences, roughly a tenth appearing once. Germline V gene sequence: CDR1 SSHAT, CDR2 FNYEAQ (reference sequence). There are 16 residues in the CDR3. Concerning this clonotype itself: The junction shows a germline mismatch at one end, possibly a read error.

The rearrangement uses TRBV7-7 and TRBJ2-2; D is undetermined. The sample in question was PBMCs from the stem cell graft donor, obtained from the stem cell graft. This TCR derives from a human donor who donated a stem cell graft to a child with acute myeloid leukemia. For the CDR3, the DNA is TGTGCTAGCAGCTTAGCCCCGGCCTCGAACACCGGGGAGCTGTTTTTT. Its protein product is CASSLAPASNTGELFF.